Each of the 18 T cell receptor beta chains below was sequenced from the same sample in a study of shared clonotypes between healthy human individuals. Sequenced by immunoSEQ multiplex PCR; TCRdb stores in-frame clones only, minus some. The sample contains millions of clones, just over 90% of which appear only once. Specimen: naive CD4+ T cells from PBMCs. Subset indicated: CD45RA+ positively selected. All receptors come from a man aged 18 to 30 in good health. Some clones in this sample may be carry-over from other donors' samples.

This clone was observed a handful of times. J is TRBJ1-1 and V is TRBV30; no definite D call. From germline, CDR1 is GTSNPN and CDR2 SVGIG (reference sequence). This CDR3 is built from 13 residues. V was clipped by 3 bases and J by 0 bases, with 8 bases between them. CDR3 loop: CAWRGSLNTEAFF. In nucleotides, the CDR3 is TGTGCCTGGAGGGGCAGCCTGAACACTGAAGCTTTCTTT. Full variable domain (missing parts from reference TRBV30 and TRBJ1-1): SQTIHQWPATLVQPVGSPLSLECTVEGTSNPNLYWYRQAAGRGLQLLFYSVGIGQISSEVPQNLSASRPQDRQFILSSKKLLLSDSGFYLCAWRGSLNTEAFFGQGTRLTVV.

The CDR3: CASSYLQGDTQYF. DNA for the CDR3: TGTGCCAGCAGTTACCTACAGGGAGATACGCAGTATTTT. The chain couples TRBV6-5 to TRBJ2-3, with TRBD1 as a possible D gene (6 bases). Per germline, CDR1 MNHEY and CDR2 SVGAGI. The CDR3 totals 13 residues. V dropped 2 bases and J dropped 5 bases, with 8 bases sitting between them.

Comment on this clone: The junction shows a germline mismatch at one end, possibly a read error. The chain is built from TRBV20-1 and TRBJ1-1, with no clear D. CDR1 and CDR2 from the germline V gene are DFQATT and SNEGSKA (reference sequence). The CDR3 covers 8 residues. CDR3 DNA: TGCAGTGCCACTAAAGCTTTCTTT. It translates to CSATKAFF.

The CDR3 DNA sequence: TGTGCCAGCAGCTTAAGGCAGGGGATGGCAGATACGCAGTATTTT. Its protein is CASSLRQGMADTQYF. The chain uses TRBV7-2 and TRBJ2-3; the D gene is possibly TRBD1 (6 bases). Per the germline V gene, CDR1 is SGHTA and CDR2 is FQGNSA. V lost 2 bases and J 4 bases, leaving 13 bases between the germline ends. CDR3 length: 15 amino acids.

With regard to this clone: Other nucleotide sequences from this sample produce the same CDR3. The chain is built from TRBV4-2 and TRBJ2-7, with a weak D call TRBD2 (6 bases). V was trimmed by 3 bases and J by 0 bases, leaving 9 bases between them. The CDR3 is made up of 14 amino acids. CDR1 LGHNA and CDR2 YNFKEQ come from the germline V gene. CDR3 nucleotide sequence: TGTGCCAGCAGCCAGAGGGACTCCTCCTACGAGCAGTACTTC. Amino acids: CASSQRDSSYEQYF.

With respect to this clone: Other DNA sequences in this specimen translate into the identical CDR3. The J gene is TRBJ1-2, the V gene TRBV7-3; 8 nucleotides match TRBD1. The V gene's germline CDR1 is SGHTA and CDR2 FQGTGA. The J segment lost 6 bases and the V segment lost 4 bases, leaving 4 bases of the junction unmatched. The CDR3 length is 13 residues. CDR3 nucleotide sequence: TGTGCCAGCAGCTCCGGGACAGGCGATGGCTACACCTTC. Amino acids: CASSSGTGDGYTF.

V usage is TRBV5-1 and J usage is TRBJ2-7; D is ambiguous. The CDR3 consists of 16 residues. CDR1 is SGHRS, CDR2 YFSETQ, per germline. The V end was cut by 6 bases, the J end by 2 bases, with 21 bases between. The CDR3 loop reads CASTHSPDRRPYEQYF. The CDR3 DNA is TGCGCCAGCACCCACTCCCCAGATCGACGGCCCTACGAGCAGTACTTC.

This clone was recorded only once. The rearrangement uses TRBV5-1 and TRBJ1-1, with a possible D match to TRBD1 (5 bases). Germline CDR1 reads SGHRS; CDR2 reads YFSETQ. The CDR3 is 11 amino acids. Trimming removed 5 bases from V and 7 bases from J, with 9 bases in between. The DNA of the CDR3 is TGCGCCAGCAGGGGGACTGGTGAAGCTTTCTTT. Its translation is CASRGTGEAFF. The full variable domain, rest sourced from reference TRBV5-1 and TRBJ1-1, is KAGVTQTPRYLIKTRGQQVTLSCSPISGHRSVSWYQQTPGQGLQFLFEYFSETQRNKGNFPGRFSGRQFSNSRSEMNVSTLELGDSALYLCASRGTGEAFFGQGTRLTVV.

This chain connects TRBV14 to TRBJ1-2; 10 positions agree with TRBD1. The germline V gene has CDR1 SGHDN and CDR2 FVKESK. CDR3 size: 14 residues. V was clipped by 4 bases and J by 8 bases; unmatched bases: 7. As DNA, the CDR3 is TGTGCCAGCAGCCCCTTGGGACAGGGGAGGGGCTACACCTTC. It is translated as CASSPLGQGRGYTF.

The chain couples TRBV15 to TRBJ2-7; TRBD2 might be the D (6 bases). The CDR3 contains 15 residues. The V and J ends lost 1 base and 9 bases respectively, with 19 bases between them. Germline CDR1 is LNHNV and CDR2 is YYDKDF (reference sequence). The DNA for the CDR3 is TGTGCCACCAGCAGAGGTCAGAGTGGACTACTCGGGCAGTACTTC. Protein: CATSRGQSGLLGQYF.

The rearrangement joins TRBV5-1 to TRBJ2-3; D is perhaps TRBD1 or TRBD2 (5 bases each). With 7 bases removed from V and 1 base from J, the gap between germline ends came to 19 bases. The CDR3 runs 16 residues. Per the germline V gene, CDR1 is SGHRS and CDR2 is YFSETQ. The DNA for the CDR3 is TGCGCCAGCTCCCCAGGAATTCGGGGACGCACAGATACGCAGTATTTT. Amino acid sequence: CASSPGIRGRTDTQYF.

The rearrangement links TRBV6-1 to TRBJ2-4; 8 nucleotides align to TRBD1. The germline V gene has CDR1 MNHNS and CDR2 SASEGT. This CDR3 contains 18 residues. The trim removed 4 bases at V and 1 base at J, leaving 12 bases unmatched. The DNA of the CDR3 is TGTGCCAGCAGTGTAGACAGGGGTGGAGATGCGGCCAAAAACATTCAGTACTTC. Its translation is CASSVDRGGDAAKNIQYF.

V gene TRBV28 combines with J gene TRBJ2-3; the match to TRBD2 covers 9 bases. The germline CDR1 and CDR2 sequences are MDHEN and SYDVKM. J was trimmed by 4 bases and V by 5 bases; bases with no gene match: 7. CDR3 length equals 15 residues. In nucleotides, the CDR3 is TGTGCCAGCAGTCTCCTCGCGGGAGGGGCAGATACGCAGTATTTT. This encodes CASSLLAGGADTQYF.

The chain's CDR3 is CASSASFLQGNTGELFF. CDR3 DNA: TGTGCCAGCAGTGCTTCCTTTTTACAGGGGAACACCGGGGAGCTGTTTTTT. This chain joins TRBV25-1 and TRBJ2-2, with a tentative D call TRBD1 (6 bases). Trimming pared 4 bases from V and 1 base from J, leaving 16 bases between. The CDR3 has 17 amino acids. Germline V CDR1 and CDR2: MGHDK, SYGVNS.

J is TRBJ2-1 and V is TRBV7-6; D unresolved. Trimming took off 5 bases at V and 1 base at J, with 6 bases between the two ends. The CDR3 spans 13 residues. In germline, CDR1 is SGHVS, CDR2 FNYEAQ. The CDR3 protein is CASSERSYNEQFF. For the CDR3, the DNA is TGTGCCAGCAGCGAAAGGTCCTACAATGAGCAGTTCTTC.

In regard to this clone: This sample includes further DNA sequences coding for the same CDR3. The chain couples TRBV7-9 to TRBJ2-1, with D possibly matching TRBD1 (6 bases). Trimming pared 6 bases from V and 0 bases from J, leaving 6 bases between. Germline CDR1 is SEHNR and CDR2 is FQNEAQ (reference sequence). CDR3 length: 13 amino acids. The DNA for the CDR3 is TGTGCCAGCAGACAGGGCTCCTACAATGAGCAGTTCTTC. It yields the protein CASRQGSYNEQFF.

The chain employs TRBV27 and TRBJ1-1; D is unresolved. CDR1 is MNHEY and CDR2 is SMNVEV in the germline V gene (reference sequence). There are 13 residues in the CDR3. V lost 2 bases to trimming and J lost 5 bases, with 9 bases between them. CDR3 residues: CASSLRTVTEAFF. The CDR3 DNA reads TGTGCCAGCAGTTTACGAACGGTGACTGAAGCTTTCTTT.

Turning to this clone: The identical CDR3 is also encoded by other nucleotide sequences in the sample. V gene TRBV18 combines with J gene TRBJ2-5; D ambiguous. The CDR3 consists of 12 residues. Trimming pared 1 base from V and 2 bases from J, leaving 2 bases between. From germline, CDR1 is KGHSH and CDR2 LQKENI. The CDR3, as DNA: TGTGCCAGCTCACCACAGCAAGAGACCCAGTACTTC. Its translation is CASSPQQETQYF. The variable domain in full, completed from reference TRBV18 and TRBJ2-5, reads NAGVMQNPRHLVRRRGQEARLRCSPMKGHSHVYWYRQLPEEGLKFMVYLQKENIIDESGMPKERFSAEFPKEGPSILRIQQVVRGDSAAYFCASSPQQETQYFGPGTRLLVL.